This entry describes one T cell receptor beta chain. Repertoires were generated with immunoSEQ multiplex PCR, while TCRdb's copy carries only in-frame clones and drops some. The sample has roughly 360,000 clones; approximately 90% are singletons. The data derive from a study of blood T cell repertoires in COVID-19. Trimming removed 7 bases from V and 4 bases from J; junction bases left unmatched: 6. Germline V gene data show CDR1 as MRHNA and CDR2 as SNTAGT. The CDR3 runs 14 residues. The V call is TRBV6-4, the J call TRBJ1-5, with TRBD1 identical over 8 bases. Sequencing input: PBMCs or T cells enriched from blood (not recorded which). This clonotype was sampled from a woman aged 25 to 39 with acute COVID-19. The CDR3 region is CASKGQERNQPQHF. CDR3 nucleotides: TGTGCCAGCAAGGGACAGGAGAGGAATCAGCCCCAGCATTTT.